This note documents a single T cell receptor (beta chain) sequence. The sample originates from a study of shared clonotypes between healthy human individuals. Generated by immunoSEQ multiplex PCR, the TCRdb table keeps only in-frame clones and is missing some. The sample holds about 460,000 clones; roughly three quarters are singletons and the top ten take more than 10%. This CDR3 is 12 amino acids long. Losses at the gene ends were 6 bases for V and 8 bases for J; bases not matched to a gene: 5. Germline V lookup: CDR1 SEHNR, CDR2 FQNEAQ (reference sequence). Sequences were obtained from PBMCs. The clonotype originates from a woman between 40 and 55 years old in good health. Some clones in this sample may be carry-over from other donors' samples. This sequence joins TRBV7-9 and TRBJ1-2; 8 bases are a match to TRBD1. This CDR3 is CASRAGGEGYTF. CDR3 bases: TGTGCCAGCAGAGCAGGGGGCGAAGGCTACACCTTC.